Given below is one T cell receptor beta chain in context. The antigen is undetermined. This entry belongs to a study of CD8 T cells in ankylosing spondylitis. Germline V gene sequence: CDR1 SGHAT, CDR2 FQNNGV. Deletions cut 5 bases from V and 0 bases from J, with 17 bases between. The CDR3 spans 17 residues. Points from the study as a whole: Some motif variants had been reported before (in reactive arthritis synovial fluid and blood). Characteristic, it appeared, of ankylosing spondylitis blood was a TCR beta motif of eight highly homologous variants. Relatively rare in peripheral blood, disease-linked clones were also CD8+. The study looked at matched synovial fluid samples from ankylosing spondylitis patients. Disease-linked clones were reported to be significantly enriched there.

The TCR beta libraries were generated through quantitative 5'-RACE incorporating molecular barcodes. TCRdb re-called the 5' RACE reads with MiXCR, one entry per CDR3 protein. The sample lists around 540,000 distinct CDR3 sequences; 10% to 15% were seen once. This receptor was obtained from a male donor with ankylosing spondylitis. Material for sequencing was blood, either unsorted or a sorted T cell fraction (not recorded which). The chain employs TRBV11-2 and TRBJ2-1; D gene ambiguous. CDR3 bases: TGTGCCAGCAGCACCCCCTGGCAGTACGGCTCCTACAATGAGCAGTTCTTC. Protein sequence: CASSTPWQYGSYNEQFF.